This entry lists 14 T cell receptor beta chains sequenced from one sample in a study of chemoradiotherapy in HPV16-positive cancers. Profiled with immunoSEQ multiplex PCR; TCRdb holds only in-frame clones, not every one. The sample records some 25,000 clones, around 94% being singletons. The specimen comprised blood, sampled from a patient who underwent chemoradiotherapy. All receptors come from a human donor with HPV-associated anogenital cancer.

The J gene is TRBJ2-7, the V gene TRBV11-2; TRBD1 agrees at 12 bases. The CDR3 is 18 residues long. The V and J ends lost 0 bases and 5 bases, in that order; junction bases with no gene match: 11. Germline V CDR1 and CDR2: SGHAT, FQNNGV. The CDR3 sequence is CASSLERSSGTGGHEQYF. CDR3 bases: TGTGCCAGCAGCTTAGAGAGGAGCTCCGGGACAGGGGGCCACGAGCAGTACTTC.

This sequence joins TRBV27 and TRBJ2-7, with TRBD1 matching 11 bases. The junction had 4 bases not matched to a gene; V was cut back by 5 bases and J by 4 bases. The CDR3 loop spans 14 amino acids. CDR1 and CDR2 (germline): MNHEY, SMNVEV (reference sequence). The DNA for the CDR3 is TGTGCCAGCAGTATGGACAGGGGGCTTTACGAGCAGTACTTC. Protein: CASSMDRGLYEQYF.

This clone has only a few counts. The V gene is TRBV28, the J gene TRBJ1-5, with 8 bases identical to TRBD1. The CDR3 has 12 residues. Germline V CDR1 and CDR2: MDHEN, SYDVKM. V lost 5 bases, J lost 7 bases, and 1 base stayed unmatched. This CDR3 reads CASSDRGQPQHF. DNA of the CDR3: TGTGCCAGCAGTGACAGGGGCCAGCCCCAGCATTTT.

The chain links TRBV18 to TRBJ1-2, with D perhaps matching TRBD1 (6 bases). Germline assignment: CDR1 KGHSH and CDR2 LQKENI. The CDR3 consists of 16 residues. V was shortened by 3 bases and J by 8 bases, with 22 bases between the two germline ends. The CDR3 sequence is CASSPRSTGLEKGYTF. The CDR3 coding sequence is TGTGCCAGCTCACCCAGATCGACAGGCCTAGAGAAGGGCTACACCTTC.

The chain has TRBV9 and TRBJ2-7; maybe TRBD2 (5 bases). CDR3 length: 13 amino acids. CDR1 and CDR2 from the germline V gene are SGDLS and YYNGEE. V shed 3 bases and J shed 7 bases, with 14 bases lying between them. CDR3 loop: CASSAMGSGEQYF. As DNA, the CDR3 is TGTGCCAGCAGCGCCATGGGAAGCGGAGAGCAGTACTTC.

The gene calls are TRBV18 and TRBJ1-5; possible D gene TRBD1, 6 bases. V lost 6 bases and J 5 bases, leaving 14 bases between the germline ends. This CDR3 spans 14 amino acids. Looked up from germline, CDR1 is KGHSH and CDR2 is LQKENI. In DNA, the CDR3 is TGTGCCAGCTCTCCGGGGGCTCAAGATCAGCCCCAGCATTTT. Protein product: CASSPGAQDQPQHF.

The J gene is TRBJ2-1, the V gene TRBV15; D possibly matches TRBD1 or TRBD2 (5 bases each). The germline gives CDR1 LNHNV, CDR2 YYDKDF (reference sequence). V was shortened by 5 bases and J by 2 bases, with 10 bases between the two germline ends. CDR3 size: 14 residues. CDR3 in amino acids: CATSLGTAYNEQFF. In DNA form, the CDR3 reads TGTGCCACCAGCCTCGGGACGGCCTACAATGAGCAGTTCTTC.

A word on this clone: One end of the junction varies from germline; a read error may be responsible. The V gene is TRBV7-9, the J gene TRBJ2-7, with TRBD1 as a possible D gene (6 bases). CDR3 length: 11 amino acids. Per the germline V gene, CDR1 is SEHNR and CDR2 is FQNEAQ (reference sequence). CDR3 DNA: TGTGCCAGCACCCCGGACAGCTCACAAACTTTC. This sequence encodes CASTPDSSQTF.

The count of this clone is one. The genes are TRBV7-3 and TRBJ2-1; D assignment may be TRBD1 or TRBD2 (7 bases each). V lost 5 bases to trimming and J lost 9 bases, with 20 bases between them. CDR1 and CDR2 from the germline V gene are SGHTA and FQGTGA. This CDR3 comprises 15 residues. CDR3 sequence: CASSPQGGGGTEQFF. In nucleotides, the CDR3 is TGTGCCAGCAGCCCCCAGGGGGGGGGTGGCACTGAGCAGTTCTTC.

The chain has TRBV5-1 and TRBJ2-5, with unresolved D. Germline CDR1 and CDR2: SGHRS and YFSETQ. V was shortened by 6 bases and J by 1 base, with 10 bases between the two germline ends. CDR3 length: 13 residues. For the CDR3, the DNA is TGCGCCAGCACAAGAAGCCGCCAAGAGACCCAGTACTTC. It specifies CASTRSRQETQYF.

The chain uses TRBV28 and TRBJ1-5; D call uncertain. V was clipped by 5 bases and J by 0 bases, with 8 bases between them. The CDR3 is 14 residues long. The germline V gene has CDR1 MDHEN and CDR2 SYDVKM. CDR3 region: CASSLETSNQPQHF. CDR3 nucleotides: TGTGCCAGCAGTCTCGAGACTAGCAATCAGCCCCAGCATTTT.

The V gene is TRBV4-2, the J gene TRBJ1-4; D is uncertain. The V gene's germline CDR1 is LGHNA and CDR2 YNFKEQ. Trimming left V 1 base short and J 5 bases short, with 14 bases between. The CDR3 spans 16 residues. For the CDR3, the DNA is TGTGCCAGCAGCCAAGTCGGAGGGAGTGCGAATGAAAAACTGTTTTTT. Its protein product is CASSQVGGSANEKLFF.

The J gene is TRBJ1-5, the V gene TRBV7-2; a possible D gene is TRBD1 (6 bases). Germline V lookup: CDR1 SGHTA, CDR2 FQGNSA. CDR3 size: 18 residues. Trimming took 5 bases from V and 5 from J, leaving 25 bases between them. In nucleotides, the CDR3 is TGTGCCAGCAGCGCGAGCGCCCCGGGGGCGTTTACCGATCAGCCCCAGCATTTT. Translation: CASSASAPGAFTDQPQHF.

The chain couples TRBV27 to TRBJ2-3; tentatively, D is TRBD2 (5 bases). With 6 bases removed from V and 6 bases from J, the gap between germline ends came to 10 bases. This CDR3 is built from 12 residues. Germline V gene sequence: CDR1 MNHEY, CDR2 SMNVEV (reference sequence). For the CDR3, the DNA is TGTGCCAGCAGACCCCCGGGGGATACGCAGTATTTT. Amino acid sequence: CASRPPGDTQYF.